Sequencing of this TCR beta chain was carried out in a study of radiation and T cells in renal cell carcinoma (TCRdb year 2020). Study-level background: In total, 53 samples underwent TCR beta sequencing: roughly 25 tumors plus 27 peripheral blood samples. In the approximately 49 samples combined, some 4,000,000 unique CDR3 nucleotide sequences were found, encoding 3,000,000 or so unique CDR3 amino acid sequences. The last blood draw happened 4 weeks after radiation, timed to coincide with nephrectomy.

CDR1 and CDR2, looked up from the germline V gene (reference sequence), are LNHDA and SQIVND. The CDR3 sequence holds 13 residues, the cysteine and phenylalanine included. Just CDR3 DNA is preserved here, 39 bases in frame from base 1. V was cut back by 5 bases and J by 4 bases, leaving a gap of 12 bases between them. As to this clone: Its antigen remains undetermined. Within one base of it there is no much larger clone, and no base qualities were kept.

TCR beta libraries were generated from genomic DNA with the immunoSEQ kit, following the manufacturer's recommendations. Library preparation used a first multiplex PCR with proprietary primers, then a second PCR adding unique barcodes, with bead cleanups after each round. A kit-provided positive control reaction and a negative control reaction were included in every sample batch. The final libraries were assessed on an Agilent 4200 TapeStation D1000 ScreenTape, pooled by volume, and quantified by qPCR. An Illumina NextSeq500 fitted with a MidOutput 150-cycle cartridge performed the sequencing, running 156 Read1 cycles and 15 Index1 cycles with the kit's custom primers. The pooled library was loaded at roughly 0.93 pM, with a roughly 21% PhiX control spiked in. Turning to the authors' computational methods: Vendor-processed data were analyzed in R, with a clonotype defined as all T cells sharing the same CDR3 nucleotide sequence. In the clone abundance analyses, frequencies were normalized to the 10,000 most abundant clones in each sample. Before analysis, public T cell clones were removed, and these numbered fewer than six per sample on average. Tumor-enriched and baseline blood-enriched clonotypes were defined by at least a 32-fold difference in abundance between compartments. A beta-binomial differential abundance model was applied to find clonotypes that expanded or contracted between blood time points. Tumor-blood repertoire similarity was measured with the Baroni-Urbani and Buser coefficient, and group comparisons used two-tailed Wilcoxon tests in R. TCRdb stores this immuneACCESS table with in-frame sequences only. Part of the clones is absent; in the studies checked, under half of the shortfall reflects unresolved V genes, and no reason is known for the rest. The D gene and trimming were derived from the DNA, and the V and J assignments and clone size from that table. The sample table holds roughly 45,000 clones, of which 70% to 85% were seen once. The ten top clones hold about 26% of the sample.

Sample time point, as interpreted from the label and publication: blood 4 weeks post-SBRT, at nephrectomy. According to the study, the label for this sample's treatment or condition signals: 15 Gy SBRT to primary tumor, nephrectomy 4 weeks later. The samples were drawn from a clinical trial, where primary renal cell carcinomas were treated with 15 Gy of stereotactic body radiation therapy and then removed by nephrectomy 4 weeks afterward. To follow tumor-enriched clonotypes, serial peripheral blood was collected from radiation-treated patients at baseline and at 2 weeks and 4 weeks after SBRT. Renal cell carcinoma with clear cell pathology was present in all patients. Genomic DNA for TCR sequencing was prepared using the QIAamp DNA Blood Mini Kit (Qiagen). Only samples passing all quality control checks were included in the analyses. General conclusions and limits of the study: The single-armed trial design could not address effects of radiation dose or scheduling on the TCR repertoire. Because pretreatment tumor biopsies were not available, the study could not determine whether clonotypes were already present within the tumor at baseline. Tracking of blood repertoire dynamics stopped at four to five weeks after treatment, with no follow-up past that point. In blood, the top tumor clonotypes increased between baseline and 2 weeks post-radiation and then shrank by 4 weeks, which suggests that tumor-resident clones expanded only transiently.

The source of this sequence is a woman aged 70-85 years with renal cell carcinoma. The chain joins TRBV19 to TRBJ2-7, and possibly TRBD1, on 6 matching bases. Sequenced material: blood, taken from a patient whose treatment included radiotherapy and nephrectomy. The nucleotide sequence reads TGTGCCAGTAGTGTGACAGGTTGGTACGAGCAGTACTTC. This gives the protein CASSVTGWYEQYF.